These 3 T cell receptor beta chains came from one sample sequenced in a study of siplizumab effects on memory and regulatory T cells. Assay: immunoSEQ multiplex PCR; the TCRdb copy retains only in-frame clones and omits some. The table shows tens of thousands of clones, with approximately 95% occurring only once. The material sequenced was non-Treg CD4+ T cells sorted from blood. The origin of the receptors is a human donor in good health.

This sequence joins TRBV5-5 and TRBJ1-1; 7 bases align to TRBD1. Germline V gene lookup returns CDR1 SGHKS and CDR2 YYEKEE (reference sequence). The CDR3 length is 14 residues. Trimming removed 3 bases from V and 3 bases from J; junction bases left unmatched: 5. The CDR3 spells CASSWGQRDTEAFF. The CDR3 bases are TGTGCCAGCAGCTGGGGACAGCGAGACACTGAAGCTTTCTTT.

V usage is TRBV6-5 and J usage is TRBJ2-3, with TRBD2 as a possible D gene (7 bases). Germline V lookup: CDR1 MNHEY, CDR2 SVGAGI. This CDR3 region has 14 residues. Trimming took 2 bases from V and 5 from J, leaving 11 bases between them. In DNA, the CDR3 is TGTGCCAGCAGTTACGGCGGGGGCGAAGATACGCAGTATTTT. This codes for CASSYGGGEDTQYF.

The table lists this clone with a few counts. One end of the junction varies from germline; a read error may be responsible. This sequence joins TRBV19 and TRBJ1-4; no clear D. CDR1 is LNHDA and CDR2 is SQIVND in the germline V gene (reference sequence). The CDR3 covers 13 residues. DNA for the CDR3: TGTGCCAGTCGTTCAGGCGCTAAGGAAAAACTGTTTTTT. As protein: CASRSGAKEKLFF.